This T cell receptor (beta chain) derives from a study of cytomegalovirus exposure and HLA in healthy donors. Vbeta (60) and Jbeta (13) primers were used in the PCR. Libraries were prepared by immunoSEQ multiplex PCR; TCRdb keeps only in-frame clonotypes and omits some of them. The sample records 200,000 to 250,000 clones, approximately 83% being singletons. Each donor's status was that of a healthy bone marrow donor. As regards this clone: Different DNA sequences within this sample yield the same CDR3.

The CDR3 totals 13 residues. CDR1 SGHRS and CDR2 YFSETQ come from the germline V gene. Trimming cost V 0 bases and J 2 bases, with 3 bases left between them. The sequencing input was PBMCs. The J gene is TRBJ1-3, the V gene TRBV5-1; the D is unclear. The TCR originated in a boy aged 2-9 years in good health and CMV-seronegative. Written as DNA, the CDR3 is TGCGCCAGCAGCTTGGATACTGGAAACACCATATATTTT. Protein sequence: CASSLDTGNTIYF.